This T cell receptor (beta chain) was observed in a study of CXCR3-negative and CXCR3-positive naive CD8 T cells. The study, taken as a whole, reports: Fresh PBMCs were used in most assays, and CXCR3 expression partially decreased after cryopreservation. CXCR3-negative and CXCR3-positive naive cells shared comparable TRBV-TRBJ usage, but memory cells did not. In CXCR3-positive naive cells, the TRB CDR3s were more hydrophobic than in CXCR3-negative naive cells.

With UMI labels, 5' RACE was used to prepare the TRB cDNA libraries. TCRdb reanalyzed the 5' RACE reads and collapses them to one entry per CDR3 protein, without DNA. In all, the sample yields some 120,000 distinct CDR3 sequences. The CDR3 length is 14 residues. Per germline, CDR1 MDHEN and CDR2 SYDVKM. A note on this clonotype: The antigen remains unidentified.

The sequence was collected from a human donor in good health. Some clones in this sample may be carry-over from other donors' samples. The V gene is TRBV28, the J gene TRBJ2-7; TCRdb proposes TRBD2, but this gene call is untestable without DNA. Sequenced sample: naive CXCR3+ CD8+ T cells from blood. Subset of the sample: CD45RO-CCR7+CD27+CD95- naive CD8+ T cells expressing CXCR3 (TNR3+). CDR3 protein: CASSSIAGGGEQYF.